This T cell receptor (beta chain) was recovered during a study of spatial heterogeneity in lung cancer. Overall study: Tumor-region counts of TCR transcripts tracked strongly with a T cell module score from matched bulk RNA-seq. Study results and caveats: Tumors with more nonsynonymous mutations had more expanded intratumoral alpha and beta TCRs. The study found that ubiquitous and regional expanded TCR counts tracked ubiquitous and regional nonsynonymous mutations, respectively.

Each TCR cDNA molecule bore a unique molecular identifier. MiXCR was run by TCRdb on the 5' RACE reads, yielding one entry per CDR3 protein. Of about 27,000 distinct CDR3 sequences in the sample, 7.1% were seen once. The time point: sample taken at primary tumor resection. The input material, whole RNA from tumor, nontumor lung or frozen PBMC, was sequenced unsorted. V lost 5 bases and J 5 bases, leaving 16 bases between the germline ends. The CDR3 has 14 amino acids. This clonotype was seen ten or more times. Its antigen is still unknown. The material was lung tumor tissue, obtained at surgery. The chain couples TRBV12-3 or TRBV12-4 to TRBJ2-7, with D perhaps TRBD2 (6 bases). The TCR sequence derives from a male donor with early-stage non-small cell lung cancer. CDR3 in DNA: TGTGCCAGCAGTCCTAGCGACAGAGATAACGAGCAGTACTTC. Translating gives CASSPSDRDNEQYF.